The 27 T cell receptor beta chains reported below all come from one sample, sequenced in a study of cytomegalovirus exposure and HLA in healthy donors. In the PCR, 60 Vbeta and 13 Jbeta primers were used. Here immunoSEQ multiplex PCR was the method, and the copy in TCRdb shows in-frame clones only, minus some. Recorded for this sample: 200,000 to 250,000 clones. Input material: PBMCs. These receptors came from a woman in her thirties in good health and CMV-seropositive.

The V gene is TRBV5-1, the J gene TRBJ2-1; 12 bases align to TRBD2. The CDR3 is made up of 15 amino acids. The germline CDR1 and CDR2 sequences are SGHRS and YFSETQ. The V segment lost 3 bases and the J segment 6 bases; nucleotides outside the gene matches: 4. This CDR3 reads CASSSLAGGANEQFF. CDR3 sequence (DNA): TGCGCCAGCAGCTCACTAGCGGGAGGAGCCAATGAGCAGTTCTTC.

The chain combines TRBV4-3 with TRBJ1-5, with D perhaps matching TRBD1 (5 bases). Trimming removed 1 base from V and 5 bases from J, with 15 bases in between. This CDR3 has 16 amino acids. The germline gives CDR1 LGHNA, CDR2 YSLEER. CDR3 coding DNA: TGCGCCAGCAGCCAAGGACAAGGGGTTCGGTATCAGCCCCAGCATTTT. Translated, it gives CASSQGQGVRYQPQHF.

DNA of the CDR3: TGTGCCAGCAGTGGAGCGGGGGTTGCAGATACGCAGTATTTT. Its translation is CASSGAGVADTQYF. V and J are TRBV7-9 and TRBJ2-3; 8 bases agree with TRBD2. This CDR3 has 14 residues. J was trimmed by 4 bases and V by 6 bases; bases with no gene match: 6. Germline-derived CDR1 and CDR2 are SEHNR and FQNEAQ (reference sequence).

The chain uses TRBV7-8 and TRBJ2-3; the D is unclear. The CDR3 sequence is 13 residues long. Trimming removed 2 bases at V and 5 bases at J, with 8 bases between. Germline loops: CDR1 SGHVS, CDR2 FQNEAQ. As DNA, the CDR3 is TGTGCCAGCAGCTTAACGATACAAGATACGCAGTATTTT. It specifies CASSLTIQDTQYF.

The V gene is TRBV4-3, the J gene TRBJ1-5, with D perhaps TRBD1 (6 bases). This CDR3 is built from 15 residues. Per the germline V gene, CDR1 is LGHNA and CDR2 is YSLEER. V was cut by 5 bases and J by 0 bases, with 11 bases left in between. The chain's CDR3 is CASSKDRGSNQPQHF. The CDR3 bases are TGCGCCAGCAGCAAGGACAGAGGTAGCAATCAGCCCCAGCATTTT.

V usage is TRBV15 and J usage is TRBJ2-5; weak D call: TRBD1 (6 bases). With 1 base removed from V and 4 bases from J, the gap between germline ends came to 10 bases. Germline CDR1 is LNHNV and CDR2 is YYDKDF (reference sequence). This CDR3 region has 14 residues. The CDR3 sequence: CATSRGTAGETQYF. The CDR3 nucleotides are TGTGCCACCAGCAGAGGGACAGCCGGAGAGACCCAGTACTTC.

This sequence joins TRBV6-1 and TRBJ1-1, with D possibly being TRBD1 (5 bases). CDR1 is MNHNS, CDR2 SASEGT, per germline. With 0 bases removed from V and 1 base from J, the gap between germline ends came to 15 bases. The CDR3 extends over 17 amino acids. DNA of the CDR3: TGTGCCAGCAGTGAAGCGCACTCAGGGTCGGGGAACACTGAAGCTTTCTTT. Translation gives CASSEAHSGSGNTEAFF.

The chain has TRBV2 and TRBJ1-6; 7 positions match TRBD1. The CDR3 consists of 14 residues. With 5 bases clipped from V and 10 bases from J, the junction kept 8 bases outside the gene matches. Per germline, CDR1 SNHLY and CDR2 FYNNEI. CDR3 sequence reads: CASSPATGRSPLHF. As DNA, the CDR3 is TGTGCCAGCAGTCCTGCGACAGGGAGATCACCCCTCCACTTT.

The chain employs TRBV28 and TRBJ2-7, with TRBD2 identical over 15 bases. The CDR3 spans 17 residues. Trimming took 4 bases from V and 3 from J; bases not matched to a gene: 7. Germline-derived CDR1 and CDR2 are MDHEN and SYDVKM. The CDR3 nucleotides are TGTGCCAGCAGTTCTCCCGGACTAGCGGGAGGGAACTACGAGCAGTACTTC. Its protein product is CASSSPGLAGGNYEQYF.

The J gene is TRBJ1-2, the V gene TRBV5-1, with no clear D. Germline-derived CDR1 and CDR2 are SGHRS and YFSETQ. The CDR3 is 13 amino acids. Trimming cost V 0 bases and J 11 bases, with 14 bases left between them. The CDR3: CASSLGSGPGYTF. DNA of the CDR3: TGCGCCAGCAGCTTGGGCTCCGGGCCGGGGTACACCTTC.

The chain is built from TRBV10-2 and TRBJ2-2; no firm D call. Trimming removed 6 bases from V and 2 bases from J, with 13 bases in between. Germline lookup yields CDR1 WSHSY and CDR2 SAAADI. CDR3 size: 15 residues. The CDR3 nucleotides read TGCGCCAGCAGGCCCCCCGGAGCCAACACCGGGGAGCTGTTTTTT. This sequence encodes CASRPPGANTGELFF.

V is TRBV5-4 and J is TRBJ2-3; maybe TRBD1 (6 bases). The length of the CDR3 is 16 residues. CDR1 and CDR2 from the germline V gene are SGHNT and YYREEE (reference sequence). V dropped 4 bases and J dropped 6 bases, with 21 bases sitting between them. The CDR3 DNA reads TGTGCCAGCAGCCCTAGGGGCGACAGGTCGGTGGATACGCAGTATTTT. Encoded protein: CASSPRGDRSVDTQYF. The entire variable domain, with the rest obtained from reference TRBV5-4 and TRBJ2-3, is as follows: ETGVTQSPTHLIKTRGQQVTLRCSSQSGHNTVSWYQQALGQGPQFIFQYYREEENGRGNFPPRFSGLQFPNYSSELNVNALELDDSALYLCASSPRGDRSVDTQYFGPGTRLTVL.

This chain links TRBV2 with TRBJ2-3; a possible D gene is TRBD2 (6 bases). The CDR3 is made up of 15 amino acids. The V gene's germline CDR1 is SNHLY and CDR2 FYNNEI. Trimming removed 6 bases at V and 2 bases at J, with 15 bases between. In nucleotides, the CDR3 is TGTGCCAGCAGCTCCCGGGACTCTGACACAGATACGCAGTATTTT. It translates to CASSSRDSDTDTQYF.

The chain couples TRBV28 to TRBJ2-1, with 11 bases identical to TRBD2. Germline V gene lookup returns CDR1 MDHEN and CDR2 SYDVKM. V lost 2 bases and J lost 3; bases outside the gene matches: 6. The length of the CDR3 is 17 residues. CDR3 amino acids: CASSLQLAGEIYNEQFF. The CDR3 bases are TGTGCCAGCAGTTTACAACTAGCGGGAGAGATCTACAATGAGCAGTTCTTC.

The chain carries TRBV5-1 and TRBJ2-1; D may be TRBD2 (5 bases). Deletions cut 5 bases from V and 0 bases from J, with 12 bases between. Germline assignment: CDR1 SGHRS and CDR2 YFSETQ. The CDR3 is 15 residues long. This chain's CDR3 is CASRPLAPSYNEQFF. In DNA form, the CDR3 reads TGCGCCAGCAGGCCGCTAGCTCCCTCCTACAATGAGCAGTTCTTC.

This chain joins TRBV27 and TRBJ1-1; no definite D call. V lost 4 bases to trimming and J lost 1 base, with 13 bases between them. The CDR3 contains 15 residues. Germline assignment: CDR1 MNHEY and CDR2 SMNVEV (reference sequence). CDR3 amino acids: CASSSPRSSNTEAFF. The CDR3 nucleotides are TGTGCCAGCAGTTCCCCTCGGTCTTCGAACACTGAAGCTTTCTTT.

V is TRBV29-1 and J is TRBJ2-7; the D gene is possibly TRBD2 (6 bases). The germline CDR1 and CDR2 sequences are SQVTM and ANQGSEA. V lost 7 bases and J lost 6, with 16 bases in between. The CDR3 has 12 residues. Written as DNA, the CDR3 is TGCAGCGCATCGTCGGGGGAGGCCGAGCAGTACTTC. Translation gives CSASSGEAEQYF.

The rearrangement uses TRBV14 and TRBJ2-5; unclear D gene. The end of the DNA aligns better with TRBJ2-7, so the J call may be wrong. This CDR3 comprises 13 residues. Germline V CDR1 and CDR2: SGHDN, FVKESK. CDR3 DNA sequence: TGTGCCAGCAGCCACCCATCGTCCTACGAGCAGTACTTC. This sequence encodes CASSHPSSYEQYF.

The chain combines TRBV18 with TRBJ1-2; D remains unclear. This CDR3 has 14 residues. From germline, CDR1 is KGHSH and CDR2 LQKENI. V gave up 4 bases and J gave up 8 bases, with 17 bases separating them. CDR3 in DNA: TGTGCCAGCTCACTCGTAGCCCCTTCGGAGGGCTACACCTTC. Protein: CASSLVAPSEGYTF.

V usage is TRBV5-6 and J usage is TRBJ1-2; D ambiguous. The CDR3 contains 13 residues. CDR1 is SGHDT, CDR2 YYEEEE, per germline. Trimming removed 4 bases at V and 8 bases at J, with 15 bases between. For the CDR3, the DNA is TGTGCCAGCAGCAAGGGATTCCGGGAGGGCTACACCTTC. It specifies CASSKGFREGYTF.

V and J are TRBV10-1 and TRBJ2-2; D may be TRBD1 (6 bases). Germline loops: CDR1 WNHNN, CDR2 SYGVQD (reference sequence). The V end was cut by 0 bases, the J end by 6 bases, with 26 bases between. There are 20 residues in the CDR3. In DNA, the CDR3 is TGCGCCAGCAGTGAGTCGAATAATCGAATTCCGGGACAAAAGCCCGGGGAGCTGTTTTTT. Its protein is CASSESNNRIPGQKPGELFF.

The rearrangement links TRBV11-2 to TRBJ2-7; 10 positions agree with TRBD2. The CDR3 length is 17 residues. The ends lost 0 bases at V and 2 bases at J; junction bases unmatched: 7. The germline gives CDR1 SGHAT, CDR2 FQNNGV. The CDR3 bases are TGTGCCAGCAGCTTAGATCGGGCGCTAGCGGGAGCCTACGAGCAGTACTTC. Translated, it gives CASSLDRALAGAYEQYF.

The chain is built from TRBV28 and TRBJ1-5; TRBD1 matches at 7 bases. The CDR3 runs to 15 residues. Germline V gene data show CDR1 as MDHEN and CDR2 as SYDVKM. The V segment lost 5 bases and the J segment 6 bases; nucleotides outside the gene matches: 10. The CDR3 bases are TGTGCCAGCAGTACGTACAGGGGAACCCGTCAGCCCCAGCATTTT. Residues: CASSTYRGTRQPQHF.

The V and J genes are TRBV23-1 and TRBJ1-5; no reliable D call. TRBV23-1 is filed as an ORF, its function uncertain. Trimming cost V 6 bases and J 1 base, with 7 bases left between them. The CDR3 is made up of 13 amino acids. The CDR3 sequence: CASRDWSNQPQHF. For the CDR3, the DNA is TGCGCCAGCAGGGACTGGAGCAATCAGCCCCAGCATTTT.

The chain recombines TRBV7-9 with TRBJ2-5; no firm D call. Germline lookup yields CDR1 SEHNR and CDR2 FQNEAQ (reference sequence). V lost 1 base to trimming and J lost 2 bases, with 8 bases between them. The CDR3 is 14 residues long. The CDR3 DNA is TGTGCCAGCAGCTTAGTCATCCAACAAGAGACCCAGTACTTC. Encoded protein: CASSLVIQQETQYF.

This chain joins TRBV7-2 and TRBJ2-3; tentatively, D is TRBD2 (5 bases). Trimming removed 5 bases from V and 3 bases from J, with 12 bases in between. In germline, CDR1 is SGHTA, CDR2 FQGNSA. The CDR3 spans 14 residues. The chain's CDR3 is CASSHRRETDTQYF. The CDR3 DNA is TGTGCCAGCAGCCACCGAAGGGAGACAGATACGCAGTATTTT.

The chain combines TRBV21-1 with TRBJ1-4. TRBV21-1 is a known pseudogene. The CDR3 loop spans 16 amino acids. For the CDR3, the DNA is TGTGCCAGCAGCAAAGGGGAGGGTGGTGAGGATGAAAAACTGTTTTTT. This gives the protein CASSKGEGGEDEKLFF.